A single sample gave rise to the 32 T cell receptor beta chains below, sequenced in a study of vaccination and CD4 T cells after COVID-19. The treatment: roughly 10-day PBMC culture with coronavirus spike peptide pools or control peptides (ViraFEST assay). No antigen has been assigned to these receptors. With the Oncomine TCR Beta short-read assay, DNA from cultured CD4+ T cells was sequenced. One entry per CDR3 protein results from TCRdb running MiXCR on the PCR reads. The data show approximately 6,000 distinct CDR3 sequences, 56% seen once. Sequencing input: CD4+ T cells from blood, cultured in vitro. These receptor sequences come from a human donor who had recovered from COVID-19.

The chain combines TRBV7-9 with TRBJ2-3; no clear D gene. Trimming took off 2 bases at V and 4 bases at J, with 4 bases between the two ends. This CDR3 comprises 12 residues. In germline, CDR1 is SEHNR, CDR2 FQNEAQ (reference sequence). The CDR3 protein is CASSLSPDTQYF. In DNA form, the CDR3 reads TGTGCCAGCAGCTTATCTCCAGATACGCAGTATTTT.

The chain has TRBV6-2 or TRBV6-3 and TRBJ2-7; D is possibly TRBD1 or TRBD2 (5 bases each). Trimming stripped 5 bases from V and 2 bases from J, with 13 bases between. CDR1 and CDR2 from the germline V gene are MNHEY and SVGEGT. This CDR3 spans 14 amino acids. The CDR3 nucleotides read TGTGCCAGCAGTGCCCGGGACCGTCCCTACGAGCAGTACTTC. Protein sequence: CASSARDRPYEQYF.

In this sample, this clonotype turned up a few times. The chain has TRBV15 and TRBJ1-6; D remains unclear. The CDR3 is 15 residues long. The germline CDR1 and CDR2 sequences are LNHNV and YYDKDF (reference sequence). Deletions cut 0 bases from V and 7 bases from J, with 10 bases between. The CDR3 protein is CATSRERAANSPLHF. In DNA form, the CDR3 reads TGTGCCACCAGCAGAGAAAGGGCGGCGAATTCACCCCTCCACTTT.

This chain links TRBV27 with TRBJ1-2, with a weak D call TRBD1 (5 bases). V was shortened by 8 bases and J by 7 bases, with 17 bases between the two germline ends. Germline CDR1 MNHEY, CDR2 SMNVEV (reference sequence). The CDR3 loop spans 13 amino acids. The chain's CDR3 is CASGFLRDGGYTF. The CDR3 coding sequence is TGTGCCAGCGGCTTTCTCAGGGATGGTGGCTACACCTTC.

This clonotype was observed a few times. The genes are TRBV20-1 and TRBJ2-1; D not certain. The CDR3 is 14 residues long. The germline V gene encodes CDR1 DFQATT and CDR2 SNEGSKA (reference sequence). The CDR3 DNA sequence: TGCAGCTCCACCTTGGGGTCTGACCCGAATGAGCAGTTCTTC. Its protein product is CSSTLGSDPNEQFF.

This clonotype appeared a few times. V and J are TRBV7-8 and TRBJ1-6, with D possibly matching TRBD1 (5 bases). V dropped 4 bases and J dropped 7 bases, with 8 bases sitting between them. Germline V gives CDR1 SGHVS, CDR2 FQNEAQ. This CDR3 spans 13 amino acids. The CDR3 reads CASSSGRNSPLHF. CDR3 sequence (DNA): TGTGCCAGCAGCTCGGGACGCAATTCACCCCTCCACTTT.

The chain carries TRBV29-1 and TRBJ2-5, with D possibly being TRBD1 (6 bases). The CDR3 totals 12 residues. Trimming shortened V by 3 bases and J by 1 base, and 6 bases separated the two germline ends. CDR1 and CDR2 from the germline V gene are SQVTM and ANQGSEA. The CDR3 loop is CSVETGQETQYF. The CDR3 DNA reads TGCAGCGTTGAGACAGGCCAAGAGACCCAGTACTTC.

CDR3 protein: CASRPGQGRETQYF. CDR3 nucleotide sequence: TGTGCCAGCAGGCCCGGACAGGGTCGGGAGACCCAGTACTTC. The chain joins TRBV12-3 or TRBV12-4 to TRBJ2-5; 8 nucleotides match TRBD1. J lost 5 bases, V lost 6 bases, and 8 bases had no gene match. The CDR3 extends over 14 amino acids.

CDR3: CASSLTGGSNQPQHF. Written as DNA, the CDR3 is TGTGCCAGTAGCCTTACAGGGGGGAGCAATCAGCCCCAGCATTTT. The chain uses TRBV19 and TRBJ1-5; 8 bases are a match to TRBD1. Trimming cost V 6 bases and J 1 base; bases outside gene matches: 5. The length of the CDR3 is 15 residues. Germline CDR1 LNHDA, CDR2 SQIVND (reference sequence).

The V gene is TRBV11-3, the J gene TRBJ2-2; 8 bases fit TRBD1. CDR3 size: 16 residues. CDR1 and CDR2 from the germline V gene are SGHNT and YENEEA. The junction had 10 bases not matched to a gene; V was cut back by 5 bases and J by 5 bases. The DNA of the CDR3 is TGTGCCAGCAGCCAACGGCGGCAGGGGGCGACCGGGGAGCTGTTTTTT. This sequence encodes CASSQRRQGATGELFF.

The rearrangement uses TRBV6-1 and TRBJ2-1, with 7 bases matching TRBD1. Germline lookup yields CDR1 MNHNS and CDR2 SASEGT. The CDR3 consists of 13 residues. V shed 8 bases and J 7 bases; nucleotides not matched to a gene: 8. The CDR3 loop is CASYRQGWNEQFF. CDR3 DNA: TGTGCCAGCTATCGACAGGGTTGGAATGAGCAGTTCTTC.

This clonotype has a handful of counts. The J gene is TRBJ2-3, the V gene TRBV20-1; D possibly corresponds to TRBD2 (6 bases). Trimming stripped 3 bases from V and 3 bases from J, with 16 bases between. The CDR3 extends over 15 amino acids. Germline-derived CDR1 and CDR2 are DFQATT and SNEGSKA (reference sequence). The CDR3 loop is CSASPWAGRTDTQYF. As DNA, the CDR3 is TGCAGTGCTAGTCCCTGGGCGGGGCGAACAGATACGCAGTATTTT.

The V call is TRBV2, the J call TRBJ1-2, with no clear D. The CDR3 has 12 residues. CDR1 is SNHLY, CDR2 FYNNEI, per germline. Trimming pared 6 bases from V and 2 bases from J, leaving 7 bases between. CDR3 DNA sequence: TGTGCCAGCAGCGGCTCCAACTATGGCTACACCTTC. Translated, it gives CASSGSNYGYTF.

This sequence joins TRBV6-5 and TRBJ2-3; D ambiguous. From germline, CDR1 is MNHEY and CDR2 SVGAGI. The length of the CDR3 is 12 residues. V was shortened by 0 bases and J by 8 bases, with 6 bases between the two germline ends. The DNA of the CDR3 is TGTGCCAGCAGTTACTCTCCCGGTACGCAGTATTTT. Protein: CASSYSPGTQYF.

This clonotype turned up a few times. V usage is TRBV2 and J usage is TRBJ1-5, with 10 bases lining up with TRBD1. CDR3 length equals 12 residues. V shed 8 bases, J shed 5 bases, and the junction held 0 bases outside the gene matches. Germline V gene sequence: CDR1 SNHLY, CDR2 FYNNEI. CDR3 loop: CASGTGDQPQHF. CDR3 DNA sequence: TGTGCCAGCGGGACAGGGGATCAGCCCCAGCATTTT.

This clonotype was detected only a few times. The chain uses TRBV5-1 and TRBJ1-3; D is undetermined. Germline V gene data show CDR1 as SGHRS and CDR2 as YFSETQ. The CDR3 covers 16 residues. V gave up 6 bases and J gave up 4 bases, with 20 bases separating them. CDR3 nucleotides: TGCGCCAGCAAGGTGTCAGGTGGAGGGCTAGGAAACACCATATATTTT. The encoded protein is CASKVSGGGLGNTIYF.

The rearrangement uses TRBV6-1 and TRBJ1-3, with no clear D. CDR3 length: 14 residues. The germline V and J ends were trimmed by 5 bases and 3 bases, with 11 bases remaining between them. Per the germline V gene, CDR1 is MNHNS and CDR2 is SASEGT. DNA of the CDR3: TGTGCCAGCAGTAGAGAAATGGATGGAAACACCATATATTTT. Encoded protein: CASSREMDGNTIYF.

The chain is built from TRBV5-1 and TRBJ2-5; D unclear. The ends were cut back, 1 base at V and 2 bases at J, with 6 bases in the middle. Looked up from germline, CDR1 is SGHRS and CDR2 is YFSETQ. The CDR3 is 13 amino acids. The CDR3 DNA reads TGCGCCAGCAGCTTGACTACACAAGAGACCCAGTACTTC. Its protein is CASSLTTQETQYF. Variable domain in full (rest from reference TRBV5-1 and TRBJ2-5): KAGVTQTPRYLIKTRGQQVTLSCSPISGHRSVSWYQQTPGQGLQFLFEYFSETQRNKGNFPGRFSGRQFSNSRSEMNVSTLELGDSALYLCASSLTTQETQYFGPGTRLLVL.

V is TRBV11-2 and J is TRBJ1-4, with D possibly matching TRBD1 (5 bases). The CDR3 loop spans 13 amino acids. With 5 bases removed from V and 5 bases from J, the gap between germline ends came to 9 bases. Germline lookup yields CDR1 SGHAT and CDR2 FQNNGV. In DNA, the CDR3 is TGTGCCAGCAGCCCGTGGGGGAATGAAAAACTGTTTTTT. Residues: CASSPWGNEKLFF.

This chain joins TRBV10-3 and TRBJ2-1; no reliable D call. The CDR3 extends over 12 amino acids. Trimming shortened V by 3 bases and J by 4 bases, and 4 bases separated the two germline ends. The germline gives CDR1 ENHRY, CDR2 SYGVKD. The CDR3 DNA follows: TGTGCCATCAGTGATGGGTACAATGAGCAGTTCTTC. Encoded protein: CAISDGYNEQFF.

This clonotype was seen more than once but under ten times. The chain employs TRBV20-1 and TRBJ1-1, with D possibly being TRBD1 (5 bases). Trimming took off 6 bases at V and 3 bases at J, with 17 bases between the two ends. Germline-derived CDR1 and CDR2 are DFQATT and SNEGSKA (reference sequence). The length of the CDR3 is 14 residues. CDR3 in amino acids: CSARLPGGYTEAFF. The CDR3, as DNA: TGCAGTGCCAGACTCCCTGGGGGATACACTGAAGCTTTCTTT.

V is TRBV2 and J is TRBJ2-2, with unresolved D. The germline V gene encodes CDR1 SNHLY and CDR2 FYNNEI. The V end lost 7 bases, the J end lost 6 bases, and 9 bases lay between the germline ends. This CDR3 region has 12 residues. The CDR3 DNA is TGTGCCAGCAAAGAAGGCCCCGGGGAGCTGTTTTTT. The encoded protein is CASKEGPGELFF.

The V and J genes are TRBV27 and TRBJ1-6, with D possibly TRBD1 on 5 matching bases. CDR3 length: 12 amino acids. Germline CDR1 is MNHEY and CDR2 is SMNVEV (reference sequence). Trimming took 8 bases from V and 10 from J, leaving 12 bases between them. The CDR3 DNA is TGTGCCAGCGGGGGTTATAGCTCACCCCTCCACTTT. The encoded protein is CASGGYSSPLHF.

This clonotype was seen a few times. Here the CDR3 reads CASSPGRQAIYGYTF. CDR3 nucleotide sequence: TGTGCCAGCAGTCCCGGGAGACAGGCGATCTATGGCTACACCTTC. This chain links TRBV6-1 with TRBJ1-2; tentatively, D is TRBD1 (6 bases). The CDR3 has 15 amino acids. Trimming stripped 5 bases from V and 4 bases from J, with 17 bases between. The germline CDR1 and CDR2 sequences are MNHNS and SASEGT.

CDR3 coding DNA: TGTGCCAGCAAGGACGGGGGGCGGGCAGATACGCAGTATTTT. It is translated as CASKDGGRADTQYF. The chain has TRBV6-2 or TRBV6-3 and TRBJ2-3; maybe TRBD2 (7 bases). Per germline, CDR1 MNHEY and CDR2 SVGEGT. The germline V and J ends were trimmed by 7 bases and 4 bases, with 15 bases remaining between them. This CDR3 region has 14 residues.

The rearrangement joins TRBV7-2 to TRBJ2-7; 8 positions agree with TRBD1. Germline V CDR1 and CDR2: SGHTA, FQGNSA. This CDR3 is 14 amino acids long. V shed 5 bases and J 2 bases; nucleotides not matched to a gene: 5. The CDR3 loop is CASSQDRAAYEQYF. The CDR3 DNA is TGTGCCAGCAGCCAGGACAGGGCGGCCTACGAGCAGTACTTC.

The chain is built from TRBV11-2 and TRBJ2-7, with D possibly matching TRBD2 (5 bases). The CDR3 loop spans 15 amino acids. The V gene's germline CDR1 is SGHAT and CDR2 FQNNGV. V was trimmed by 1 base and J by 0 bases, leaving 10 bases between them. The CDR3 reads CASSLGISASYEQYF. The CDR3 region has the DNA TGTGCCAGCAGCTTAGGGATTAGCGCCTCCTACGAGCAGTACTTC.

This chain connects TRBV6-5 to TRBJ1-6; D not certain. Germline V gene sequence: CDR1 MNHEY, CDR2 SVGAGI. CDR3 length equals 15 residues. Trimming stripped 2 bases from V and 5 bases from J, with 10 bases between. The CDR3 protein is CASSYAYPDNSPLHF. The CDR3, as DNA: TGTGCCAGCAGTTACGCCTACCCTGATAATTCACCCCTCCACTTT.

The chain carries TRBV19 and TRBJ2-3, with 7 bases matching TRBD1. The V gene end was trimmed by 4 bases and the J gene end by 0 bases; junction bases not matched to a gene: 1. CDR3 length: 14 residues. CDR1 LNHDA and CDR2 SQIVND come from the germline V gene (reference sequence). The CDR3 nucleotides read TGTGCCAGTAGTAAACAGGGGAGCACAGATACGCAGTATTTT. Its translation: CASSKQGSTDTQYF.

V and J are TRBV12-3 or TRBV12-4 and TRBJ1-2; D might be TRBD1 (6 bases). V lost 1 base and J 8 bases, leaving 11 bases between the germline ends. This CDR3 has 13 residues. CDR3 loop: CASSLDRVRGYTF. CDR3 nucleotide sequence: TGTGCCAGCAGTTTAGACAGGGTGCGAGGCTACACCTTC.

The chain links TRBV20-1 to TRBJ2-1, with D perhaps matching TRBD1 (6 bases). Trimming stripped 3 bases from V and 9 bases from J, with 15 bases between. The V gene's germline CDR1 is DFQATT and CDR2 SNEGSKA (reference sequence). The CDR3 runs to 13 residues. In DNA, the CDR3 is TGCAGTGCTAGGGTACAGGGTCGCGGTGAGCAGTTCTTC. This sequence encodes CSARVQGRGEQFF.

The CDR3 spells CASSSYGSSGRDTGELFF. Written as DNA, the CDR3 is TGTGCCAGCAGCTCTTACGGTAGTAGCGGGAGGGACACCGGGGAGCTGTTTTTT. The gene calls are TRBV7-3 and TRBJ2-2; 11 nucleotides align to TRBD2. Losses at the gene ends were 4 bases for V and 3 bases for J; bases not matched to a gene: 10. Germline V gene data show CDR1 as SGHTA and CDR2 as FQGTGA. The CDR3 runs to 18 residues.